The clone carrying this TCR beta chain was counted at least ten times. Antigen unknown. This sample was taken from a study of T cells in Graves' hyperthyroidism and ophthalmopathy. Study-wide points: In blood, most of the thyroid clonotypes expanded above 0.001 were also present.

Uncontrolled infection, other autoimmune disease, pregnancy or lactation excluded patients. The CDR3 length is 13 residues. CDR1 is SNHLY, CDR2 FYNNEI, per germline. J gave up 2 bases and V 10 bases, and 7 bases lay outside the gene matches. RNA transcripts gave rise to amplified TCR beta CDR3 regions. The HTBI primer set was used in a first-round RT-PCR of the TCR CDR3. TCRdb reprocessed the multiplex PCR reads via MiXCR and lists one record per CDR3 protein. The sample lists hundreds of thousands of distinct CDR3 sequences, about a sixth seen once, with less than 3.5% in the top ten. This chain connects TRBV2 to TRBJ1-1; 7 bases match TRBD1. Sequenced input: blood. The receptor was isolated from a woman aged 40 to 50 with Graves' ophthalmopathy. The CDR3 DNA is TGTGCCATCACAGGGGCGCTTAACACTGAAGCTTTCTTT. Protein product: CAITGALNTEAFF.